This T cell receptor (beta chain) was captured by sequencing in a study of blood T cell repertoires in COVID-19. Authors' processing steps: Using reference gene primer amplification, nucleated cell counts were estimated. Repertoires were generated with immunoSEQ multiplex PCR, while TCRdb's copy carries only in-frame clones and drops some. For V, J and clone size, that table is used; D and trimming come from the DNA. In the table there are roughly 200,000 clones, 90% of which are singletons. Losses at the gene ends were 1 base for V and 7 bases for J; bases not matched to a gene: 6. The CDR3 loop spans 14 amino acids. Germline CDR1 reads SEHNR; CDR2 reads FQNEAQ (reference sequence).

Input material: peripheral blood. The rearrangement joins TRBV7-9 to TRBJ1-2, with 7 bases lining up with TRBD1. The sequence was collected from a man aged 45-65 years with acute or convalescent COVID-19. The CDR3 nucleotides read TGTGCCAGCAGCTTAGAAGGGGGCCGGATTGGCTACACCTTC. It encodes CASSLEGGRIGYTF.